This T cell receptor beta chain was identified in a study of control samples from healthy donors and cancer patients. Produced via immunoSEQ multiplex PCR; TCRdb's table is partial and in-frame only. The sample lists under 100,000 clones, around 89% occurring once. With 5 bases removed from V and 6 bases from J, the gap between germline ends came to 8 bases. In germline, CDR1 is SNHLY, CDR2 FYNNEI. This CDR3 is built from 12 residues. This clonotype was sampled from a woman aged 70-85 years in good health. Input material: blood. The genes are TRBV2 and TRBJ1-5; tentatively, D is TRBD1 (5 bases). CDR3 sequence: CASSSGTQPQHF. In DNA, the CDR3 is TGTGCCAGCAGTTCAGGGACTCAGCCCCAGCATTTT.